This T cell receptor beta chain was observed in a study of blood T cell repertoires in COVID-19. Original data processing: Amplification from reference gene primers served as the basis for estimated nucleated cell counts. Measured with immunoSEQ multiplex PCR; TCRdb has only the in-frame clones, and not every one. Clonal size and the V and J genes are those of that table, whereas D and trimming came from the DNA. The sample comprises tens of thousands of clones, 89% of which are singletons, and about 1.5% rests with the top ten. From germline, CDR1 is SGHDN and CDR2 FVKESK. V lost 0 bases and J 0 bases, leaving 8 bases between the germline ends. The CDR3 has 15 amino acids.

The sample consisted of peripheral blood. V gene TRBV14 combines with J gene TRBJ1-1; D gene uncertain. The sequence derives from a man between 60 and 70 years old with acute or convalescent COVID-19. The CDR3: CASSQDARLNTEAFF. Here the CDR3 DNA reads TGTGCCAGCAGCCAAGACGCACGGTTGAACACTGAAGCTTTCTTT. Using reference TRBV14 and TRBJ1-1 for the parts outside the CDR3, the full variable domain is EAGVTQFPSHSVIEKGQTVTLRCDPISGHDNLYWYRRVMGKEIKFLLHFVKESKQDESGMPNNRFLAERTGGTYSTLKVQPAELEDSGVYFCASSQDARLNTEAFFGQGTRLTVV.